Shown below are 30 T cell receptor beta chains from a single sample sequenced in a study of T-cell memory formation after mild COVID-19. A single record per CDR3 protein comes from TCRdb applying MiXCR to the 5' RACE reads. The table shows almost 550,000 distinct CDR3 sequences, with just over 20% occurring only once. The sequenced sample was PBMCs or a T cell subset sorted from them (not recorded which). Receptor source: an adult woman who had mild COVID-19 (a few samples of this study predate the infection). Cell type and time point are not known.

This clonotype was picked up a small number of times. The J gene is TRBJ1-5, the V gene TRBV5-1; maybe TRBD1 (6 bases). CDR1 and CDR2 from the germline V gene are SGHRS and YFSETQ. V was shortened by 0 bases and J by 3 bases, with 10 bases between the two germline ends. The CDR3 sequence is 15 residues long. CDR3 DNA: TGCGCCAGCAGCTTGGGACAGGCAAACAATCAGCCCCAGCATTTT. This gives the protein CASSLGQANNQPQHF. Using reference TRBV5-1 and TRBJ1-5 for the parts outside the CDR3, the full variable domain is KAGVTQTPRYLIKTRGQQVTLSCSPISGHRSVSWYQQTPGQGLQFLFEYFSETQRNKGNFPGRFSGRQFSNSRSEMNVSTLELGDSALYLCASSLGQANNQPQHFGDGTRLSIL.

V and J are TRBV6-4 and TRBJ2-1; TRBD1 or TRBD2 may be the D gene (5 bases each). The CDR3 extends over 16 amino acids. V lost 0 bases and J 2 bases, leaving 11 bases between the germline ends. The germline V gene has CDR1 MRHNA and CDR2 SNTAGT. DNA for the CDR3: TGTGCCAGCAGTGACTCGGAAAGGGGACCCTACAATGAGCAGTTCTTC. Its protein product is CASSDSERGPYNEQFF.

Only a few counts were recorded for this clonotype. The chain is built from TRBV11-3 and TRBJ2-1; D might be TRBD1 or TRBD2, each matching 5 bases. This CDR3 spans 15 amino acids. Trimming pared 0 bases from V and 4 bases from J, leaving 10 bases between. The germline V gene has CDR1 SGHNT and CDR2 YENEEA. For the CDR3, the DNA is TGTGCCAGCAGCTTAGAGGGGGAGCTGTACAATGAGCAGTTCTTC. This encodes CASSLEGELYNEQFF.

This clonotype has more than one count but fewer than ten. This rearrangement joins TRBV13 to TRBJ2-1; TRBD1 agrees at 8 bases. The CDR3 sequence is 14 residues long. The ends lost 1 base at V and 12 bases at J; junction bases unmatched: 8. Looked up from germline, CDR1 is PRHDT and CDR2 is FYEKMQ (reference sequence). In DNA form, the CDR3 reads TGTGCCAGCAGCTTAGAAGGCCTGGGACAGGCGCAGTTCTTC. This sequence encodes CASSLEGLGQAQFF.

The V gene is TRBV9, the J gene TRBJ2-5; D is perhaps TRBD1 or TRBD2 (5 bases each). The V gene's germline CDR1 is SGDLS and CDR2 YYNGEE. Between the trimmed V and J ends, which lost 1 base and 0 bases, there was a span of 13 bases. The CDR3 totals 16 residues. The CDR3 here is CASSVNGAANQETQYF. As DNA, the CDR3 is TGTGCCAGCAGCGTAAACGGGGCAGCGAACCAAGAGACCCAGTACTTC.

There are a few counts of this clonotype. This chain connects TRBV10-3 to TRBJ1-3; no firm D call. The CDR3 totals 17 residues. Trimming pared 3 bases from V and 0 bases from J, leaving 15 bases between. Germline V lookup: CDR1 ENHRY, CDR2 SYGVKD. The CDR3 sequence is CAISDRGSFISGNTIYF. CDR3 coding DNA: TGTGCCATCAGTGATAGAGGGTCCTTCATCTCTGGAAACACCATATATTTT.

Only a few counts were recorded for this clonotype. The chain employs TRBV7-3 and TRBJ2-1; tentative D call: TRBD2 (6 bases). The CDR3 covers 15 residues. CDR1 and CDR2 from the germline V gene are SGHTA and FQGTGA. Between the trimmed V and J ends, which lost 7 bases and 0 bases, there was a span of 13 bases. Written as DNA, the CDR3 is TGTGCCAGCAAGGAGGGAATTAACTCCTACAATGAGCAGTTCTTC. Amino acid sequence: CASKEGINSYNEQFF.

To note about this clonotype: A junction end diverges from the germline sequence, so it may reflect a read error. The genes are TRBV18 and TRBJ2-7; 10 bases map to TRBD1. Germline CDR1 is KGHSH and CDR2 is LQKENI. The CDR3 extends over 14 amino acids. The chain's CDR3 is CASSLRQGAGLGPF. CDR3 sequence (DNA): TGTGCCAGCTCACTAAGACAGGGGGCTGGCCTCGGGCCCTTC. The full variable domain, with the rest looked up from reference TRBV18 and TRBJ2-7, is NAGVMQNPRHLVRRRGQEARLRCSPMKGHSHVYWYRQLPEEGLKFMVYLQKENIIDESGMPKERFSAEFPKEGPSILRIQQVVRGDSAAYFCASSLRQGAGLGPFGPGTRLTVT.

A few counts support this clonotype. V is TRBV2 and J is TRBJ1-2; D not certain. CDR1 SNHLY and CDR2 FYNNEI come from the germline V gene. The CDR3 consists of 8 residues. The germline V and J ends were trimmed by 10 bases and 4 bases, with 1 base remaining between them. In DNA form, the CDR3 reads TGTGCCATCTATGGCTACACCTTC. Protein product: CAIYGYTF.

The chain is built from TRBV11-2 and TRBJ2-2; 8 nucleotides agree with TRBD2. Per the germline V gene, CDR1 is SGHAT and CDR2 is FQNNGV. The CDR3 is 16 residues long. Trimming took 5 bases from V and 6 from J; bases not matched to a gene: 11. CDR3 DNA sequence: TGTGCCAGCAGCATCCCGCACGGGAGGGTCTCCGGGGAGCTGTTTTTT. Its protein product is CASSIPHGRVSGELFF.

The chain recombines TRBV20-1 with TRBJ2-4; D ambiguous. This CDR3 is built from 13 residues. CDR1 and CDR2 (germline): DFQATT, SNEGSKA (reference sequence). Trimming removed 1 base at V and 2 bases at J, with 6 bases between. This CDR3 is CSARVATKNIQYF. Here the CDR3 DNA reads TGCAGTGCTAGAGTAGCAACCAAAAACATTCAGTACTTC.

DNA for the CDR3: TGCGCCAGCAGCTTGGGCCCTTCAGGGTTAATGACACCCCTCCACTTT. This translates into CASSLGPSGLMTPLHF. The gene calls are TRBV5-1 and TRBJ1-6; weak D call: TRBD1 (5 bases). CDR1 and CDR2 (germline): SGHRS, YFSETQ. The CDR3 loop spans 16 amino acids. Trimming pared 0 bases from V and 11 bases from J, leaving 18 bases between.

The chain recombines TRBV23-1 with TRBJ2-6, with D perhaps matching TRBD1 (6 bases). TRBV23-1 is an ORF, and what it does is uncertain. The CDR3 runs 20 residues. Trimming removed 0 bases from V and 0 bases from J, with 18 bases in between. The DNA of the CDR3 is TGCGCCAGCAGTCAATCTATTGGACAGCGAGCCCTCTCTGGGGCCAACGTCCTGACTTTC. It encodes CASSQSIGQRALSGANVLTF.

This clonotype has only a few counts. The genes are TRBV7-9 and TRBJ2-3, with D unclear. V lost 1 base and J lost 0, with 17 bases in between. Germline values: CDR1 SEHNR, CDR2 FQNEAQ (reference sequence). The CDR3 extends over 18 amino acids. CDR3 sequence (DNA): TGTGCCAGCAGCTTAGGAGTTTCGGTGTTTGGGAGCACAGATACGCAGTATTTT. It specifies CASSLGVSVFGSTDTQYF.

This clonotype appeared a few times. As DNA, the CDR3 is TGTGCCAGCCCCGGCTGGACAGGAATGACGGTCAACTATGGCTACACCTTC. Translating it yields CASPGWTGMTVNYGYTF. The chain uses TRBV7-2 and TRBJ1-2; the match to TRBD1 covers 7 bases. The ends lost 8 bases at V and 2 bases at J; junction bases unmatched: 17. Germline CDR1 reads SGHTA; CDR2 reads FQGNSA. The CDR3 consists of 17 residues.

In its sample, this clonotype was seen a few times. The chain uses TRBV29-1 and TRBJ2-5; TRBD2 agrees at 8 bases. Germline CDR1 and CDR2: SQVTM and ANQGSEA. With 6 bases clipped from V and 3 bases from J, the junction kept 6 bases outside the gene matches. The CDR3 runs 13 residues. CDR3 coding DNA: TGCAGCGTACTAGCGGCGAATGAAGAGACCCAGTACTTC. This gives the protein CSVLAANEETQYF.

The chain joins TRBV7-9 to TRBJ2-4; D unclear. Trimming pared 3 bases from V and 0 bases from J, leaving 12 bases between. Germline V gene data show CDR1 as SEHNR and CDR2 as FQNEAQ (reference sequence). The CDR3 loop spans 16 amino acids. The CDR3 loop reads CASSFNWAVAKNIQYF. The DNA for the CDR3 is TGTGCCAGCAGCTTTAACTGGGCGGTAGCCAAAAACATTCAGTACTTC.

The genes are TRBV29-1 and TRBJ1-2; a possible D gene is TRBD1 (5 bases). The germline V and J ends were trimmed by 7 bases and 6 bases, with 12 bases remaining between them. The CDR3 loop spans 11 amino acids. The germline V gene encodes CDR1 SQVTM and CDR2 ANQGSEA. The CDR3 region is CSARGVDGYTF. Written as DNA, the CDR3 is TGCAGCGCCCGGGGGGTGGATGGCTACACCTTC.

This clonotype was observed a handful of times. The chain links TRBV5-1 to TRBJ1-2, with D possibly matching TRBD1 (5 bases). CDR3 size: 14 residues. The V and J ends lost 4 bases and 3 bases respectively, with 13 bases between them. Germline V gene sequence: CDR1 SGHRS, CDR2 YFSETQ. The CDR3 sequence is CASSPDGGYYGYTF. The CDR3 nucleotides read TGCGCCAGCAGCCCGGACGGGGGGTACTATGGCTACACCTTC.

In DNA, the CDR3 is TGTGCCAGCAGTTACGAGGGGGGAGGCAATGAAAAACTGTTTTTT. This gives the protein CASSYEGGGNEKLFF. This chain connects TRBV6-5 to TRBJ1-4; tentative D call: TRBD1 (6 bases). Germline assignment: CDR1 MNHEY and CDR2 SVGAGI. The CDR3 contains 15 residues. V was trimmed by 2 bases and J by 5 bases, leaving 12 bases between them.

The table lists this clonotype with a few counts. Here the CDR3 reads CSARAGTSGRAIGELFF. The CDR3 nucleotides are TGCAGTGCTAGAGCCGGGACTAGCGGGAGGGCGATCGGGGAGCTGTTTTTT. The chain combines TRBV20-1 with TRBJ2-2, with 16 bases that match TRBD2. The ends lost 1 base at V and 7 bases at J; junction bases unmatched: 6. The CDR3 has 17 amino acids. Germline CDR1 DFQATT, CDR2 SNEGSKA (reference sequence).

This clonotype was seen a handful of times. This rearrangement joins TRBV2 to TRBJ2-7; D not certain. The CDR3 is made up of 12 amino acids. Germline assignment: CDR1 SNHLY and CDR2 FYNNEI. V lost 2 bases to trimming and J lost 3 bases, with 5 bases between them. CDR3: CASSEQDYEQYF. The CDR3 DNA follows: TGTGCCAGCAGTGAACAGGACTACGAGCAGTACTTC.

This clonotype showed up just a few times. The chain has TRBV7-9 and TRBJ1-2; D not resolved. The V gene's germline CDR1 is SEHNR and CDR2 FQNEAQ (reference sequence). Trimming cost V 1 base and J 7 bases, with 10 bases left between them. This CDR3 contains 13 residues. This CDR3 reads CASSLGRDGGYTF. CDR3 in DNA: TGTGCCAGCAGCTTAGGACGTGACGGTGGCTACACCTTC.

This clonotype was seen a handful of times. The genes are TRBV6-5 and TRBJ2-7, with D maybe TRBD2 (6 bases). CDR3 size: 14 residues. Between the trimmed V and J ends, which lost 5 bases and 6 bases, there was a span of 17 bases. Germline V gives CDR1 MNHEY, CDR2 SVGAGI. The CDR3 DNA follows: TGTGCCAGCAGTCCCGGGTGGGAGGTATCCGAGCAGTACTTC. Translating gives CASSPGWEVSEQYF.

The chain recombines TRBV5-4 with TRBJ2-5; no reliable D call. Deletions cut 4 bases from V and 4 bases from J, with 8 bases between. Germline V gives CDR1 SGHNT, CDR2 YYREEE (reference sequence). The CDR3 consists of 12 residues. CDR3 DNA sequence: TGTGCCAGCAGCACTACCCCAGAGACCCAGTACTTC. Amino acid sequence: CASSTTPETQYF.

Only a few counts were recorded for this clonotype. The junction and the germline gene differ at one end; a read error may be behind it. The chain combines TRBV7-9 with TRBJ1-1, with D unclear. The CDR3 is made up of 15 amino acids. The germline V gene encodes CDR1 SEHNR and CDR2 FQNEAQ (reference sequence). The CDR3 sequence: CASSLDLLPNPEAFF. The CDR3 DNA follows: TGTGCCAGCAGCTTAGACCTACTCCCGAACCCTGAAGCTTTCTTT.

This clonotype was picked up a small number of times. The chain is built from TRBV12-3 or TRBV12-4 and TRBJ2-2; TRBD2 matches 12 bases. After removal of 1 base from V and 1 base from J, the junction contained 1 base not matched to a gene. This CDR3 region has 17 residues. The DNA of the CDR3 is TGTGCCAGCAGTTTAGGACTAGCGGGAGTGAACACCGGGGAGCTGTTTTTT. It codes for CASSLGLAGVNTGELFF.

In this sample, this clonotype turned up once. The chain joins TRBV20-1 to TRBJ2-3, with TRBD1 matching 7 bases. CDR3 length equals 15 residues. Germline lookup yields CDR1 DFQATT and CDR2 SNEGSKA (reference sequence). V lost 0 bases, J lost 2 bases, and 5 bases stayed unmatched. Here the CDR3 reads CSAREPRGYTDTQYF. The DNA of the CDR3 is TGCAGTGCTAGAGAACCCAGGGGGTACACAGATACGCAGTATTTT.

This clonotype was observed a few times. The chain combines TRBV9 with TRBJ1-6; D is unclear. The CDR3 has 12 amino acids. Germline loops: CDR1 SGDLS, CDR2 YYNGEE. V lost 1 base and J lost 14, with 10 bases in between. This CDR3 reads CASSVREPALHF. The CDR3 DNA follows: TGTGCCAGCAGCGTAAGAGAGCCGGCCCTCCACTTT. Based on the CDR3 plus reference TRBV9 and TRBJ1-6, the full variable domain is DSGVTQTPKHLITATGQRVTLRCSPRSGDLSVYWYQQSLDQGLQFLIQYYNGEERAKGNILERFSAQQFPDLHSELNLSSLELGDSALYFCASSVREPALHFGNGTRLTVT.

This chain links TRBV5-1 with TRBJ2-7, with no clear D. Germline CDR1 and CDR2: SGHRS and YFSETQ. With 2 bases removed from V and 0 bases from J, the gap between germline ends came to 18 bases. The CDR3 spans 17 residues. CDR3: CASSFNLLGSSSYEQYF. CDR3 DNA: TGCGCCAGCAGCTTTAATCTTCTTGGCAGTAGCTCCTACGAGCAGTACTTC.